This TCR beta chain is from a study of OX40 agonist ivuxolimab in advanced cancers. Study overall: Cohort: around 86% men, mean age approximately 66, aged roughly 23 to 90. Three patients, one with hepatocellular carcinoma and two with cutaneous melanoma, responded partially.

Germline V gene sequence: CDR1 SGHTS, CDR2 YDEGEE. The CDR3 totals 14 residues. The data were produced by immunoSEQ multiplex PCR, yet TCRdb's version contains in-frame clones alone and is incomplete. The sample yields roughly 60,000 clones, approximately 81% seen once. The TCR was taken from an adult with an advanced solid tumor such as melanoma, head and neck, liver or kidney cancer. Sequencing was performed on CD4+ or CD8+ T cells sorted from blood, taken in a trial of the OX40 agonist ivuxolimab. V usage is TRBV5-8 and J usage is TRBJ2-5; TRBD1 matches 7 bases. The DNA end favors TRBJ2-7, so the J call may be wrong. The CDR3 reads CASSLGQGQYEQYF. The DNA for the CDR3 is TGTGCCAGCAGCTTGGGGCAGGGACAGTACGAGCAGTACTTC.